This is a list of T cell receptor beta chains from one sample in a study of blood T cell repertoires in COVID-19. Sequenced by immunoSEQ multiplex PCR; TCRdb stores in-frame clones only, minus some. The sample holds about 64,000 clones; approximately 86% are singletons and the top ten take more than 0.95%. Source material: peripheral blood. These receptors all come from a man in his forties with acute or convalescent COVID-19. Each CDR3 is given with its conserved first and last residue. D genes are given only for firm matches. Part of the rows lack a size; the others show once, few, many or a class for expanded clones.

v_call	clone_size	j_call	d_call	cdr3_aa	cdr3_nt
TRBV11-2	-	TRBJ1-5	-	CASSPIRVNSNQPQHF	TGTGCCAGCAGCCCTATCCGGGTAAATAGCAATCAGCCCCAGCATTTT
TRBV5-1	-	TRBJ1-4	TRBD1	CASSKDRLATNEKLFF	TGCGCCAGCTCTAAGGACAGGCTTGCAACTAATGAAAAACTGTTTTTT
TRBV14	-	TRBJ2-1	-	CASSRQVASVGSNEQFF	TGTGCCAGCAGCCGTCAAGTGGCGTCTGTGGGGAGCAATGAGCAGTTCTTC
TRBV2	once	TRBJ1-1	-	CASSEMDYGAFF	TGTGCCAGCAGTGAAATGGACTACGGAGCTTTCTTT
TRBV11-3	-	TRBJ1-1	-	CASSLVRGSGEAFF	TGTGCCAGCAGCTTAGTTAGGGGTAGCGGGGAAGCTTTCTTT
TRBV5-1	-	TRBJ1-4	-	CASSPTGTNEKLFF	TGCGCCAGCAGCCCGACGGGTACTAATGAAAAACTGTTTTTT
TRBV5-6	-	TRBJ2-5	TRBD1	CASSWDRAETQYF	TGTGCCAGCAGCTGGGACAGGGCGGAGACCCAGTACTTC
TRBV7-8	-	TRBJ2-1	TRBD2	CASSPGPSGGFSYNEQFF	TGTGCCAGCAGCCCGGGTCCGAGCGGGGGCTTCTCCTACAATGAGCAGTTCTTC
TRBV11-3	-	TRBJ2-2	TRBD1	CASSLRQGGVPGELFF	TGTGCCAGCAGCCTACGACAGGGGGGGGTCCCCGGGGAGCTGTTTTTT
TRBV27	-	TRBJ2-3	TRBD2	CASRAFGTSGGARDTQYF	TGTGCCAGCAGGGCCTTCGGGACTAGCGGGGGGGCAAGAGATACGCAGTATTTT
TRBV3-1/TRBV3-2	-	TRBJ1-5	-	CASSQGRGNQPQHF	TGTGCCAGCAGCCAAGGGAGGGGAAATCAGCCCCAGCATTTT
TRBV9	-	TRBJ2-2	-	CASSVVAGAGAGELFF	TGTGCCAGCAGCGTAGTCGCGGGGGCAGGCGCCGGGGAGCTGTTTTTT
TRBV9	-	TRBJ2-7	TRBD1	CASSVGDRDNEQYF	TGTGCCAGCAGCGTGGGGGACAGGGATAACGAGCAGTACTTC
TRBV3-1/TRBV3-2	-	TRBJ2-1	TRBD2	CASSPSGLSYNEQFF	TGTGCCAGCAGCCCTAGCGGATTATCCTACAATGAGCAGTTCTTC
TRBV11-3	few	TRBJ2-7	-	CASSLISGYEQYF	TGTGCCAGCAGCTTAATCAGTGGCTACGAGCAGTACTTC
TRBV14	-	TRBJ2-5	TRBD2	CASSRDYRRNQYF	TGTGCCAGCAGCCGGGACTACAGAAGGAACCAGTACTTC
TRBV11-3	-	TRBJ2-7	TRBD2	CASSSGGTGSYEQYF	TGTGCCAGCAGCTCGGGGGGGACGGGATCCTACGAGCAGTACTTC